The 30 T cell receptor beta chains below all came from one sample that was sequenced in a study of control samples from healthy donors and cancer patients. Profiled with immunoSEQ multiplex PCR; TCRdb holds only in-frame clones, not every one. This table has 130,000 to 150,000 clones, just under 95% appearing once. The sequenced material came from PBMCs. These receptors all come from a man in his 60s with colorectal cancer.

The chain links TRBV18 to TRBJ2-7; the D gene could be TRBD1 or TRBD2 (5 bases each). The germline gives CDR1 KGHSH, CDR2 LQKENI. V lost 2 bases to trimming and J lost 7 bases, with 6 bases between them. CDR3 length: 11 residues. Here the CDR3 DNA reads TGTGCCAGCTCACCAGGGGGAGAGCAGTACTTC. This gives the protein CASSPGGEQYF.

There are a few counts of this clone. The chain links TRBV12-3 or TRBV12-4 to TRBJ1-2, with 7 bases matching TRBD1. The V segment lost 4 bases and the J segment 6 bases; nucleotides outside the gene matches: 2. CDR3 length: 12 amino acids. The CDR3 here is CASSSGGNGYTF. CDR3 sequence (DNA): TGTGCCAGCAGTTCAGGGGGGAATGGCTACACCTTC.

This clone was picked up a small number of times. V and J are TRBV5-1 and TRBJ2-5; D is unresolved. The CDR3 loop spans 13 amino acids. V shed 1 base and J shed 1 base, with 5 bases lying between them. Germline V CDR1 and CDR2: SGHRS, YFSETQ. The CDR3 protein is CASSLILQETQYF. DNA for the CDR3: TGCGCCAGCAGCTTGATACTCCAAGAGACCCAGTACTTC.

This CDR3 is CASSYSRAGAGNEQFF. DNA for the CDR3: TGTGCCAGCAGTTACTCGAGGGCAGGGGCAGGCAATGAGCAGTTCTTC. The chain links TRBV6-5 to TRBJ2-1; D is perhaps TRBD1 (6 bases). The V end lost 0 bases, the J end lost 6 bases, and 15 bases lay between the germline ends. The germline V gene encodes CDR1 MNHEY and CDR2 SVGAGI. The CDR3 loop spans 16 amino acids.

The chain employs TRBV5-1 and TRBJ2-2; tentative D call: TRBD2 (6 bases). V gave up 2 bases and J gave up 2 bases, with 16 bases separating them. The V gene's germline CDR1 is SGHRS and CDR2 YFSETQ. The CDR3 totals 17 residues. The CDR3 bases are TGCGCCAGCAGCTTTCGAACTATTAGCGGAAACACCGGGGAGCTGTTTTTT. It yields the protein CASSFRTISGNTGELFF.

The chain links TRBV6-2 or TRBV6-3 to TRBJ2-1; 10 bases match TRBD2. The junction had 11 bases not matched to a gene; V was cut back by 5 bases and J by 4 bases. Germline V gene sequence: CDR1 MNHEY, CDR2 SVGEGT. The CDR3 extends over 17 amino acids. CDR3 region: CASSALTSGVGYNEQFF. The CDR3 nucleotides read TGTGCCAGCAGTGCCCTCACTAGCGGGGTGGGTTACAATGAGCAGTTCTTC.

DNA for the CDR3: TGTGCCAGCTCACCACCGACGGGGGGGACTATGAACACTGAAGCTTTCTTT. Its protein is CASSPPTGGTMNTEAFF. The J gene is TRBJ1-1, the V gene TRBV18; tentative D call: TRBD1 (5 bases). The CDR3 runs 17 residues. The germline gives CDR1 KGHSH, CDR2 LQKENI. Trimming cost V 0 bases and J 0 bases, with 14 bases left between them.

CDR3 bases: TGTGCCAGCAGCCCACAGCCGGGACAGGGGGCCTCCAATGAGCAGTTCTTC. Residues: CASSPQPGQGASNEQFF. The V gene is TRBV3-1 (or the pseudogene TRBV3-2), the J gene TRBJ2-1; 12 bases agree with TRBD1. The germline V gene has CDR1 LGHDT and CDR2 YNNKEL (reference sequence). This CDR3 comprises 17 residues. The V gene end was trimmed by 4 bases and the J gene end by 6 bases; junction bases not matched to a gene: 10.

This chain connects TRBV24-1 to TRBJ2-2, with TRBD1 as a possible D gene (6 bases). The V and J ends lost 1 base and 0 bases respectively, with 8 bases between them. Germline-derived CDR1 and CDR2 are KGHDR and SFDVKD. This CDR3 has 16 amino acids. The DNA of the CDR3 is TGTGCCACCAGTGATTTTGAGGGGGCGAACACCGGGGAGCTGTTTTTT. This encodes CATSDFEGANTGELFF.

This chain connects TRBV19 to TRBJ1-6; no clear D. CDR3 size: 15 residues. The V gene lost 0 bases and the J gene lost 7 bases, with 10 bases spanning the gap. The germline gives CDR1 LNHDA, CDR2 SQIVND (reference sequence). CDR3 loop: CASSIDRAVNSPLHF. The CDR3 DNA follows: TGTGCCAGTAGTATAGATAGGGCGGTGAATTCACCCCTCCACTTT.

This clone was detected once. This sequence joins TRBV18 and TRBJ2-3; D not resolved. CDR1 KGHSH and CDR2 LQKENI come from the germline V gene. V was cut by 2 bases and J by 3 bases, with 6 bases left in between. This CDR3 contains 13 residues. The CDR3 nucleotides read TGTGCCAGCTCACCAGCTAAAACAGATACGCAGTATTTT. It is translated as CASSPAKTDTQYF.

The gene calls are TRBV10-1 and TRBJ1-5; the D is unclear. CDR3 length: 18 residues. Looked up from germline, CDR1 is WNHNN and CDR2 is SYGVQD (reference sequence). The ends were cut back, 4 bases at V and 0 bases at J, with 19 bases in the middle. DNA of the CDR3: TGCGCCAGCAGTGTTAACGTCTCTAGAAGGGATAGCAATCAGCCCCAGCATTTT. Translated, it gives CASSVNVSRRDSNQPQHF.

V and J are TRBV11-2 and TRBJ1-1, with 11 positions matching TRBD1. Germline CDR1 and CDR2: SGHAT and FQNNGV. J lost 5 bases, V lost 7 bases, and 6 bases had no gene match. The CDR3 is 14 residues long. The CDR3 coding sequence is TGTGCCAGCACCCTCGGACAGGGGGCAACTGAAGCTTTCTTT. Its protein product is CASTLGQGATEAFF.

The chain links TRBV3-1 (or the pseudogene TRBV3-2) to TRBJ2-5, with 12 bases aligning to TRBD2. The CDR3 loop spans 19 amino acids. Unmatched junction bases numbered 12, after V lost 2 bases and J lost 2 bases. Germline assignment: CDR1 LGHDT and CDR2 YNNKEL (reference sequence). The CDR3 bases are TGTGCCAGCAGCCAACCTCTAGCGGGGGGGCAGGTTGGGCAAGAGACCCAGTACTTC. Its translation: CASSQPLAGGQVGQETQYF.

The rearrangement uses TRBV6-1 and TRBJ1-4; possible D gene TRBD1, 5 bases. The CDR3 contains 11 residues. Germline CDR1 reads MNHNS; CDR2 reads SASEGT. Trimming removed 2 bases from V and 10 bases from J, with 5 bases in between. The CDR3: CASSEQGKLFF. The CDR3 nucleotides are TGTGCCAGCAGTGAACAGGGAAAACTGTTTTTT.

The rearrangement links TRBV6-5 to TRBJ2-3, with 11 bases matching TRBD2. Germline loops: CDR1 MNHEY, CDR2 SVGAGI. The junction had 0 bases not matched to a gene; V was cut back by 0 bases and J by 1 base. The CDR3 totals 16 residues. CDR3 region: CASSYSTSGGTDTQYF. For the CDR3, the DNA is TGTGCCAGCAGTTACTCGACTAGCGGGGGCACAGATACGCAGTATTTT.

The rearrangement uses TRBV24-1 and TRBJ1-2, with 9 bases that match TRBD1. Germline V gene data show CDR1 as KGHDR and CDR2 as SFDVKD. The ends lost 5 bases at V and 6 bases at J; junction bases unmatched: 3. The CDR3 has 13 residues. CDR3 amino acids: CATSAGDRDGYTF. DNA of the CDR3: TGTGCCACCAGTGCCGGGGACAGGGATGGCTACACCTTC.

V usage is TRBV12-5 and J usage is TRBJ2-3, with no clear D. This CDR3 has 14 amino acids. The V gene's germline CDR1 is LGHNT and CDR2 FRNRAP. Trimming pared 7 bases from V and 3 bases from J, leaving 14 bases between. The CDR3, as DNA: TGTGCTAGTGCCCTAGGAGTCGTAACAGATACGCAGTATTTT. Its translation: CASALGVVTDTQYF.

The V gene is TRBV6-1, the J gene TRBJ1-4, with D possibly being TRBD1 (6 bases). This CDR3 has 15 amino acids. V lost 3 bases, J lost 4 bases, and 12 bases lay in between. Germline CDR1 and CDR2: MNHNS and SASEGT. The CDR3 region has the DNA TGTGCCAGCAGTGACCAGGGGCTCAATAATGAAAAACTGTTTTTT. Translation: CASSDQGLNNEKLFF.

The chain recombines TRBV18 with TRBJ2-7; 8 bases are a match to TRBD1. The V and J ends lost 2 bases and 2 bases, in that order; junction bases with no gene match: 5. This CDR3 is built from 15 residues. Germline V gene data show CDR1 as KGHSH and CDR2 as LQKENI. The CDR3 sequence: CASSPTGTGAYEQYF. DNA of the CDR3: TGTGCCAGCTCACCAACTGGGACAGGTGCCTACGAGCAGTACTTC.

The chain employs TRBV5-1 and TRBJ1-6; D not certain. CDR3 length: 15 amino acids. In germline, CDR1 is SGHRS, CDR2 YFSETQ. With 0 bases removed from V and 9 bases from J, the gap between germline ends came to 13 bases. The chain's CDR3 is CASSLDSPPGSPLHF. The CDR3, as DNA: TGCGCCAGCAGCTTGGACTCACCACCAGGTTCACCCCTCCACTTT.

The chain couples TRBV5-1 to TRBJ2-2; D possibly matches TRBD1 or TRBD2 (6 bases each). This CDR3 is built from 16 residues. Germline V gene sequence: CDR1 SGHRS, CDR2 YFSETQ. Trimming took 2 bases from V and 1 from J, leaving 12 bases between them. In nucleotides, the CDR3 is TGCGCCAGCAGCTTACGGGGGCACCAGAACACCGGGGAGCTGTTTTTT. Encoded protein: CASSLRGHQNTGELFF.

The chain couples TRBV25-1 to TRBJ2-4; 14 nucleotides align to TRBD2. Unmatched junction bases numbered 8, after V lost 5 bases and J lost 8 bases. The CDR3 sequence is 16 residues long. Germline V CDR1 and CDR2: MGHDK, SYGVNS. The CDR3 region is CASSPSTSGGADIQYF. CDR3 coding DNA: TGTGCCAGCAGTCCCTCGACTAGCGGGGGGGCGGACATTCAGTACTTC.

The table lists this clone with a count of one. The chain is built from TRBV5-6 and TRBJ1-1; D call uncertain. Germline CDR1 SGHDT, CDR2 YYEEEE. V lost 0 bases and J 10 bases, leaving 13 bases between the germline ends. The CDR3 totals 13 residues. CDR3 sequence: CASSLAPPASAFF. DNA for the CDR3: TGTGCCAGCAGCTTGGCCCCCCCGGCCTCAGCTTTCTTT.

The CDR3 loop reads CASSPPADRGLEQYF. The CDR3 DNA is TGTGCCAGCTCACCACCGGCAGACAGGGGCCTCGAGCAGTACTTC. The gene calls are TRBV18 and TRBJ2-7, with TRBD1 identical over 8 bases. The V and J ends lost 0 bases and 6 bases, in that order; junction bases with no gene match: 7. The CDR3 consists of 15 residues. Germline CDR1 reads KGHSH; CDR2 reads LQKENI.

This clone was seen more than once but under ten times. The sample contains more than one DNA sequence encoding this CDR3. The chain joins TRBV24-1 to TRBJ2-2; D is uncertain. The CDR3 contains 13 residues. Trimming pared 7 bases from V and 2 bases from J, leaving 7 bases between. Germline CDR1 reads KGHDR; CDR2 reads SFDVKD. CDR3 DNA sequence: TGTGCCACCAGAGAATCAAACACCGGGGAGCTGTTTTTT. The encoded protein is CATRESNTGELFF.

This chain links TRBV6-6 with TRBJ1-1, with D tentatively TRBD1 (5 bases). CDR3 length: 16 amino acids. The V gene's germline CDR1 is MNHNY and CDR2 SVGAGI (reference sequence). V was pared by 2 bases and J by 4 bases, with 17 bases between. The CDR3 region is CASSYGGSAGSTEAFF. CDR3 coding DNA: TGTGCCAGCAGTTACGGGGGGTCAGCAGGGTCCACTGAAGCTTTCTTT.

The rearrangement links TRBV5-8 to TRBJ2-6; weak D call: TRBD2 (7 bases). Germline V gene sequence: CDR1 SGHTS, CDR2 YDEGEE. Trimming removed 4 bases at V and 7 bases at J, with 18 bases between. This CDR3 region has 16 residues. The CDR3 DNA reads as TGTGCCAGCAGCCCCAGGGCGTCGGGGGGCGCCAACGTCCTGACTTTC. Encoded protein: CASSPRASGGANVLTF. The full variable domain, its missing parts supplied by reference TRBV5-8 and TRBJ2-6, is EAGVTQSPTHLIKTRGQQATLRCSPISGHTSVYWYQQALGLGLQFLLWYDEGEERNRGNFPPRFSGRQFPNYSSELNVNALELEDSALYLCASSPRASGGANVLTFGAGSRLTVL.

The CDR3: CASSPTVNTEAFF. In nucleotides, the CDR3 is TGTGCCAGCAGCCCCACAGTGAACACTGAAGCTTTCTTT. This rearrangement joins TRBV11-3 to TRBJ1-1, with D unresolved. Trimming pared 5 bases from V and 0 bases from J, leaving 7 bases between. The CDR3 has 13 residues. Germline values: CDR1 SGHNT, CDR2 YENEEA.

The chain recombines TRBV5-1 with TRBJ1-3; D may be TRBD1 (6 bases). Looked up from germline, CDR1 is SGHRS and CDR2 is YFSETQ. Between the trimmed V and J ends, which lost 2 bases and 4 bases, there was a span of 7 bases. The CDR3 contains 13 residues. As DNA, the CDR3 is TGCGCCAGCAGCTTTGGACAGGGAAACACCATATATTTT. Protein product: CASSFGQGNTIYF. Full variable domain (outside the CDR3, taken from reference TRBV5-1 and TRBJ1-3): KAGVTQTPRYLIKTRGQQVTLSCSPISGHRSVSWYQQTPGQGLQFLFEYFSETQRNKGNFPGRFSGRQFSNSRSEMNVSTLELGDSALYLCASSFGQGNTIYFGEGSWLTVV.